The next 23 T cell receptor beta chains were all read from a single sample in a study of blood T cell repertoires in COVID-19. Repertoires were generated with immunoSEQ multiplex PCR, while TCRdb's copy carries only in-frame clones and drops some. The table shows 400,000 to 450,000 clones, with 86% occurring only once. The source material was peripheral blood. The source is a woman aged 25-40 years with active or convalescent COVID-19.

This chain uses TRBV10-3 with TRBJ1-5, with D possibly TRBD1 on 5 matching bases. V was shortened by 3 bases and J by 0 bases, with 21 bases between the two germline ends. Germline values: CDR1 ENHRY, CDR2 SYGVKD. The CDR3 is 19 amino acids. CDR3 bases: TGTGCCATCAGTGACGGGGGATCAACAGCGATTTATAGCAATCAGCCCCAGCATTTT. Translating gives CAISDGGSTAIYSNQPQHF.

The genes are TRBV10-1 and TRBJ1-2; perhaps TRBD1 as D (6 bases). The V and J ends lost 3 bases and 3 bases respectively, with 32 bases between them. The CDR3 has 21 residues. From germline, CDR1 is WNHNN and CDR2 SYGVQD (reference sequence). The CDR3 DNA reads TGCGCCAGCAGTGACCGACAGAAGTTAAGTGGGACACTGACCCTAGACTATGGCTACACCTTC. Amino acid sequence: CASSDRQKLSGTLTLDYGYTF.

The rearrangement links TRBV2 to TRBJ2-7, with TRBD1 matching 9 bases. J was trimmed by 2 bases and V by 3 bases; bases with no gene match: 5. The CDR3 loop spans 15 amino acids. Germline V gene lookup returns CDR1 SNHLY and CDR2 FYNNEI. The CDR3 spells CASSDSWDRAYEQYF. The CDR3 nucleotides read TGTGCCAGCAGTGATAGCTGGGACAGGGCCTACGAGCAGTACTTC. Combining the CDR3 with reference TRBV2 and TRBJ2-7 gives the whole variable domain EPEVTQTPSHQVTQMGQEVILRCVPISNHLYFYWYRQILGQKVEFLVSFYNNEISEKSEIFDDQFSVERPDGSNFTLKIRSTKLEDSAMYFCASSDSWDRAYEQYFGPGTRLTVT.

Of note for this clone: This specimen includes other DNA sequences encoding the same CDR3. CDR3 region: CASRTTGVNTEAFF. CDR3 nucleotides: TGTGCCAGCAGGACCACAGGGGTGAACACTGAAGCTTTCTTT. The rearrangement uses TRBV6-5 and TRBJ1-1, with 7 positions matching TRBD1. Germline CDR1 is MNHEY and CDR2 is SVGAGI. V trimming: 6 bases; J trimming: 0 bases; junction bases outside the gene matches: 4. This CDR3 has 14 amino acids.

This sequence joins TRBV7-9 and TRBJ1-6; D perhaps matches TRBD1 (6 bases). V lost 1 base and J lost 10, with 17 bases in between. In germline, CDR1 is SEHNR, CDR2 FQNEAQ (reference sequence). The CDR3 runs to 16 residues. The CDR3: CASSLVGGPLGSPLHF. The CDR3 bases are TGTGCCAGCAGCTTAGTCGGGGGGCCCCTAGGGTCACCCCTCCACTTT. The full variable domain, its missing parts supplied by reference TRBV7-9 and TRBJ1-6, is DTGVSQNPRHKITKRGQNVTFRCDPISEHNRLYWYRQTLGQGPEFLTYFQNEAQLEKSRLLSDRFSAERPKGSFSTLEIQRTEQGDSAMYLCASSLVGGPLGSPLHFGNGTRLTVT.

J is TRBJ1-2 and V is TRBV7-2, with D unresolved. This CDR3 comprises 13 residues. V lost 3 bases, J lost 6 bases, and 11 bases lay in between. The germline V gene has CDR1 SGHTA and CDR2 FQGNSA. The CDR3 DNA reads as TGTGCCAGCAGCTTTGCAGGCGCCGATGGCTACACCTTC. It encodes CASSFAGADGYTF.

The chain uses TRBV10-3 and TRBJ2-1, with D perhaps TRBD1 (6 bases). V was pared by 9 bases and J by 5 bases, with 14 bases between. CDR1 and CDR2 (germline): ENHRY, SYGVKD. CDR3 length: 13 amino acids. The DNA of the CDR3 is TGTGCCATAACCCAGGGGAGCGACAATGAGCAGTTCTTC. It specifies CAITQGSDNEQFF.

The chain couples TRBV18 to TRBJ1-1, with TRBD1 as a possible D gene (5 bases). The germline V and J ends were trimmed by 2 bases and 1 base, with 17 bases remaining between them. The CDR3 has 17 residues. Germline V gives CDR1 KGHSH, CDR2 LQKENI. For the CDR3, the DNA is TGTGCCAGCTCACCATCAGGGCAGCGGGGCGAGAACACTGAAGCTTTCTTT. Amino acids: CASSPSGQRGENTEAFF.

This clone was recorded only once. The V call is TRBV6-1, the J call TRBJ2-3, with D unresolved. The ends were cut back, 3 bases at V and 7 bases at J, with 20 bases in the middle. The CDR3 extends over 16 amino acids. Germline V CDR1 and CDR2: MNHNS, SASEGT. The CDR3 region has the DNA TGTGCCAGCAGTGACTTTTTTTGGCGGCCCAACTATACGCAGTATTTT. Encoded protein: CASSDFFWRPNYTQYF.

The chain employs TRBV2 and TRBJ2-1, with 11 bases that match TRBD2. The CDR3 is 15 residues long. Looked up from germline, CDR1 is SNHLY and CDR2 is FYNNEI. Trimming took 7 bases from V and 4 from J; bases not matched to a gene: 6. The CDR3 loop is CASTLLAGAYNEQFF. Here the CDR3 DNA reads TGTGCCAGCACCCTACTAGCGGGAGCTTACAATGAGCAGTTCTTC.

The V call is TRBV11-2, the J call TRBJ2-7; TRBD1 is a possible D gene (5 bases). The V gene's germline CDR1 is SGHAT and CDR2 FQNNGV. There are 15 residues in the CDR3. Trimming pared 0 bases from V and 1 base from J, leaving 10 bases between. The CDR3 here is CASSLDRVLSYEQYF. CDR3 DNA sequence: TGTGCCAGCAGCTTAGACAGGGTCCTTTCCTACGAGCAGTACTTC.

In DNA form, the CDR3 reads TGTGCCAGCAGTCGAGGACAGGGGAGTAACACTGAAGCTTTCTTT. Protein product: CASSRGQGSNTEAFF. This chain connects TRBV27 to TRBJ1-1; 9 bases fit TRBD1. The ends lost 5 bases at V and 2 bases at J; junction bases unmatched: 6. This CDR3 spans 15 amino acids. Germline V gives CDR1 MNHEY, CDR2 SMNVEV (reference sequence).

The CDR3 loop is CASGQGSYNEQFF. The CDR3 coding sequence is TGTGCCAGTGGACAGGGATCCTACAATGAGCAGTTCTTC. The chain links TRBV11-3 to TRBJ2-1; 8 bases match TRBD1. CDR3 length: 13 amino acids. CDR1 and CDR2 (germline): SGHNT, YENEEA. V shed 9 bases, J shed 1 base, and the junction held 2 bases outside the gene matches.

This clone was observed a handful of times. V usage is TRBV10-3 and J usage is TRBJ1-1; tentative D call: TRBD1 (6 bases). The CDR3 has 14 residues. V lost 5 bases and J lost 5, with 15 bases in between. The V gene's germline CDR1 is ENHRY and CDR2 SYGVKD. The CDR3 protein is CAISSTGIDTEAFF. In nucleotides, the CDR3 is TGTGCCATCAGTTCTACAGGGATCGATACTGAAGCTTTCTTT.

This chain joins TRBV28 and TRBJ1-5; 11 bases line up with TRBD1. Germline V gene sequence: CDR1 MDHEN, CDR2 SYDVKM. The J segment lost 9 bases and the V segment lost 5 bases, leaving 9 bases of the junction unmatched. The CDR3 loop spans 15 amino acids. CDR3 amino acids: CASSQPDRGRGPQHF. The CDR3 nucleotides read TGTGCCAGCAGTCAACCGGACAGGGGGCGCGGGCCCCAGCATTTT. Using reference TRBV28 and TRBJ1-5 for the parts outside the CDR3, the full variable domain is DVKVTQSSRYLVKRTGEKVFLECVQDMDHENMFWYRQDPGLGLRLIYFSYDVKMKEKGDIPEGYSVSREKKERFSLILESASTNQTSMYLCASSQPDRGRGPQHFGDGTRLSIL.

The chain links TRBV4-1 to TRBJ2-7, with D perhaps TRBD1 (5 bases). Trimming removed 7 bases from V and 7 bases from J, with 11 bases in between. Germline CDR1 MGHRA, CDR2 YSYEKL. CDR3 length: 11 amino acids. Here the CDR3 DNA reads TGCGCCAGCAAAAACGCAGGGGAGCAGTACTTC. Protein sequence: CASKNAGEQYF.

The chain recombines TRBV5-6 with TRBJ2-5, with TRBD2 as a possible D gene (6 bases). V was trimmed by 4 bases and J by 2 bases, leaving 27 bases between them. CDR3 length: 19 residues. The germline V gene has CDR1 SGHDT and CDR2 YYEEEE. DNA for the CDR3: TGTGCCAGCAGCCTGACGGAAGGCGGGAAGGTTTTTTGGCAAGAGACCCAGTACTTC. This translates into CASSLTEGGKVFWQETQYF.

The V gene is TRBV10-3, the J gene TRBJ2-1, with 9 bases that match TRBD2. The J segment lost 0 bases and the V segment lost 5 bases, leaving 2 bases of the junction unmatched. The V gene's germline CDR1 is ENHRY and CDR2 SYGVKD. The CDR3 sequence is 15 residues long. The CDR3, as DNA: TGTGCCATCAGTATTAGCGGGAGCTCCTACAATGAGCAGTTCTTC. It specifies CAISISGSSYNEQFF.

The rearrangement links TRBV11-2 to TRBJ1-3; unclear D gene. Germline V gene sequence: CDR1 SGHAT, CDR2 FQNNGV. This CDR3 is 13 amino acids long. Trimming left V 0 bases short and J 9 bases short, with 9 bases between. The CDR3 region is CASSLDFGGTIYF. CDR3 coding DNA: TGTGCCAGCAGCTTAGATTTTGGAGGCACCATATATTTT.

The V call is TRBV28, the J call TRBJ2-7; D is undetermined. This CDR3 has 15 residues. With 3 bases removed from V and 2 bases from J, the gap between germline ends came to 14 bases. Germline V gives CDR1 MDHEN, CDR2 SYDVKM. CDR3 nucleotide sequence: TGTGCCAGCAGTTTGCTCTATGCGATCACCTACGAGCAGTACTTC. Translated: CASSLLYAITYEQYF. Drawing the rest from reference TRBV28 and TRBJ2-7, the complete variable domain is DVKVTQSSRYLVKRTGEKVFLECVQDMDHENMFWYRQDPGLGLRLIYFSYDVKMKEKGDIPEGYSVSREKKERFSLILESASTNQTSMYLCASSLLYAITYEQYFGPGTRLTVT.

DNA of the CDR3: TGTGCCTGGAGTGTGGTTCAGGGTGTGTCGTACTTC. This translates into CAWSVVQGVSYF. The chain carries TRBV30 and TRBJ2-7; TRBD1 might be the D (5 bases). Trimming removed 0 bases at V and 12 bases at J, with 15 bases between. The CDR3 extends over 12 amino acids. The germline CDR1 and CDR2 sequences are GTSNPN and SVGIG (reference sequence).

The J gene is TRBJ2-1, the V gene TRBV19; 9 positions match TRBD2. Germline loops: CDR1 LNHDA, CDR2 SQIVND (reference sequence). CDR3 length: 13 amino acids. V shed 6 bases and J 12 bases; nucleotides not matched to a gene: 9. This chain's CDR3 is CASRPSGNFVQFF. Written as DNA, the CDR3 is TGTGCCAGTAGGCCTAGCGGGAATTTTGTGCAGTTCTTC.

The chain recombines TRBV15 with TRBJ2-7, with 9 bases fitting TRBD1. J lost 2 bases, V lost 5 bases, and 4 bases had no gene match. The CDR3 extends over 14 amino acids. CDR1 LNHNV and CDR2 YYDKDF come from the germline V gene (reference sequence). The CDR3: CATSLDRGTYEQYF. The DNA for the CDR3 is TGTGCCACCAGCCTTGACAGGGGGACCTACGAGCAGTACTTC.